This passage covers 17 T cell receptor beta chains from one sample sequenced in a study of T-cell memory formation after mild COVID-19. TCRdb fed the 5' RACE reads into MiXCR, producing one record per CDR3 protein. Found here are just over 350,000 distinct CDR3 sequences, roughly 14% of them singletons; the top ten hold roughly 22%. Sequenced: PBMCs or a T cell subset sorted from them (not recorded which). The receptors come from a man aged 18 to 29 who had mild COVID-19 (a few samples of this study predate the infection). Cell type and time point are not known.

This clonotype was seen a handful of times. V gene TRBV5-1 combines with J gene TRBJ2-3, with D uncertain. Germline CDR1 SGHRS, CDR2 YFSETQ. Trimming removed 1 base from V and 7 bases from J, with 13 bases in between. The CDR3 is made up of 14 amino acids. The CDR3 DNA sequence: TGCGCCAGCAGCTTGTATGCAGATCCAAATACGCAGTATTTT. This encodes CASSLYADPNTQYF.

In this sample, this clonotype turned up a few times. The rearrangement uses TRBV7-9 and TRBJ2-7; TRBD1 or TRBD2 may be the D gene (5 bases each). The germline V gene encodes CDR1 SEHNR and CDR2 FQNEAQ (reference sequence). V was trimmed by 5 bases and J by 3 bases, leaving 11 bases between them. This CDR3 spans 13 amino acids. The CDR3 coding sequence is TGTGCCAGCAGCGCTTGGGACCGCTACGAGCAGTACTTC. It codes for CASSAWDRYEQYF.

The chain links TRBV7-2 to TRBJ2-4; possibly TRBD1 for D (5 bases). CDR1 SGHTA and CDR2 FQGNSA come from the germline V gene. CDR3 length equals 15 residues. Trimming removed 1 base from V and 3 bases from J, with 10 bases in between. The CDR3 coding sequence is TGTGCCAGCAGCTTAGGGCAGGGTGTCAAAAACATTCAGTACTTC. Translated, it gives CASSLGQGVKNIQYF.

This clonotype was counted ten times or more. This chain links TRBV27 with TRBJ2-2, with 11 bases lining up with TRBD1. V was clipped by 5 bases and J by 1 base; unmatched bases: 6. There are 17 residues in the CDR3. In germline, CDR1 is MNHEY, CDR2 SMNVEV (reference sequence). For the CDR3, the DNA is TGTGCCAGCAGTGGGACCGGGACAGGGGGGAACACCGGGGAGCTGTTTTTT. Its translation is CASSGTGTGGNTGELFF.

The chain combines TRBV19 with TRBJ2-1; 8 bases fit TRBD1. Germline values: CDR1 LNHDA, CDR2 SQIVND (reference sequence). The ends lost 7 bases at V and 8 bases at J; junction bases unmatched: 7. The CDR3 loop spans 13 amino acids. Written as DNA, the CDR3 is TGTGCCAGTATCCCAGGGGGCAGGGATGAGCAGTTCTTC. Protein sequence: CASIPGGRDEQFF.

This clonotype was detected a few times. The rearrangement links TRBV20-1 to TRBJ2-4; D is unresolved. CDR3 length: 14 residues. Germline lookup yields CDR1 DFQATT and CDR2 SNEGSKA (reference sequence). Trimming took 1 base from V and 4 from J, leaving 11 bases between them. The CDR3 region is CSARGAIMKNIQYF. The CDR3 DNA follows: TGCAGTGCTAGAGGGGCGATTATGAAAAACATTCAGTACTTC.

CDR3 region: CASSDSTMNTEAFF. The CDR3 DNA reads TGTGCCAGCTCAGACAGTACTATGAACACTGAAGCTTTCTTT. This chain connects TRBV18 to TRBJ1-1; TRBD1 might be the D (5 bases). V lost 5 bases to trimming and J lost 0 bases, with 10 bases between them. The CDR3 is 14 amino acids. The germline gives CDR1 KGHSH, CDR2 LQKENI.

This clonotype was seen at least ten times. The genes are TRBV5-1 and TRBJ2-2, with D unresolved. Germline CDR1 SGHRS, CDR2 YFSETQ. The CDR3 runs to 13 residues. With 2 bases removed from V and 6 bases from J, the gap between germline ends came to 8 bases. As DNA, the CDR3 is TGCGCCAGCAGCTTCCAGGACCCCGGGGAGCTGTTTTTT. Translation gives CASSFQDPGELFF.

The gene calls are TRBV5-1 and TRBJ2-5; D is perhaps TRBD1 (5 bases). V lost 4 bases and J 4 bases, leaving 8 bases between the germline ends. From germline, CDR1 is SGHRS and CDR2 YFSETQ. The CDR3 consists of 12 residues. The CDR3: CASSPTGETQYF. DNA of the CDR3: TGCGCCAGCAGCCCAACAGGAGAGACCCAGTACTTC.

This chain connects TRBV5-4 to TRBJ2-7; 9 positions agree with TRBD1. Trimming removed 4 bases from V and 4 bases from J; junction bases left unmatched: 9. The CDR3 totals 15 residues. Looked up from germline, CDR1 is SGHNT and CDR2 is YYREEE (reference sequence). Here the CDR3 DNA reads TGTGCCAGCAGCCACAGACAGGGGGTGAGTTACGAGCAGTACTTC. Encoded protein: CASSHRQGVSYEQYF.

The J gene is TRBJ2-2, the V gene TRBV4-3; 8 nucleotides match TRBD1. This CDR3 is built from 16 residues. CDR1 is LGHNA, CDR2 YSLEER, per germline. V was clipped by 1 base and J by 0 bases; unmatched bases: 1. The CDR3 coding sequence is TGCGCCAGCAGCCAAGGGACAGGGTCGAACACCGGGGAGCTGTTTTTT. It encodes CASSQGTGSNTGELFF.

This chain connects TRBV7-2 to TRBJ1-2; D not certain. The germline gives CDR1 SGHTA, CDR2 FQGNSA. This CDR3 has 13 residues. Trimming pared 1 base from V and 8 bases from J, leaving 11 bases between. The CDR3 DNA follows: TGTGCCAGCAGCTTAGAAGTGTTAGGGGGCTACACCTTC. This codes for CASSLEVLGGYTF.

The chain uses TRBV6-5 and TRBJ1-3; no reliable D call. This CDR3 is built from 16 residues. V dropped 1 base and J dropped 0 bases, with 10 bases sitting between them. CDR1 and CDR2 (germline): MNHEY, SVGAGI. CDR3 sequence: CASSYFSPDSGNTIYF. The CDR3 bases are TGTGCCAGCAGTTACTTCTCGCCGGACTCTGGAAACACCATATATTTT.

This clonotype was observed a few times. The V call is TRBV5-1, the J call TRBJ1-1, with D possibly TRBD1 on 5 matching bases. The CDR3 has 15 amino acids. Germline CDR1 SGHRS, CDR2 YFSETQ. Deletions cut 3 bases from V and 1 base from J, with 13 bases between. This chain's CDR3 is CASSSRGGTNTEAFF. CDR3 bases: TGCGCCAGCAGCTCGCGGGGGGGGACGAACACTGAAGCTTTCTTT.

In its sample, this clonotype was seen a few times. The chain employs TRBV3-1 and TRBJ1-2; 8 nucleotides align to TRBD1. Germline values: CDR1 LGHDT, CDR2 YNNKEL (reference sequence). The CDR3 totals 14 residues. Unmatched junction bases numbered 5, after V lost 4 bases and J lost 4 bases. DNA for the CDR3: TGTGCCAGCAGCCCCACAGGGGGGGCCTATGGCTACACCTTC. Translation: CASSPTGGAYGYTF.

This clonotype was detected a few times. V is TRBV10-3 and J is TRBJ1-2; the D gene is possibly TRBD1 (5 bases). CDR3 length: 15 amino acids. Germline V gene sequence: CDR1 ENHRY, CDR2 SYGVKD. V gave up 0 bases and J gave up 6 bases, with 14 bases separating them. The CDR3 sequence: CAISESGDSTHGYTF. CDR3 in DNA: TGTGCCATCAGTGAGTCGGGAGACAGTACTCATGGCTACACCTTC.

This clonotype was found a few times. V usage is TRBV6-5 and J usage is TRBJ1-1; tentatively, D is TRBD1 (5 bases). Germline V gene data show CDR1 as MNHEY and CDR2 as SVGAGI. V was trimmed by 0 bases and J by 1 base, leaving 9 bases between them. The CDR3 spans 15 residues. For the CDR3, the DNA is TGTGCCAGCAGTTACTCCAGCGGGGGGAACACTGAAGCTTTCTTT. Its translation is CASSYSSGGNTEAFF.